This record looks at one T cell receptor (beta chain) sequence and its context. Stability required unchanged lesions during the previous 6 months. Measured with immunoSEQ multiplex PCR; TCRdb has only the in-frame clones, and not every one. The profile shows around 76,000 clones, 80% to 95% of them singletons. The data belong to a study of resident and recirculating memory T cells in vitiligo. Looked up from germline, CDR1 is SGHNT and CDR2 is YYREEE (reference sequence). This CDR3 has 16 residues. V was shortened by 0 bases and J by 4 bases, with 16 bases between the two germline ends. The material sequenced was blood. The receptor was derived from a male donor with vitiligo. This rearrangement joins TRBV5-4 to TRBJ1-2; maybe TRBD1 (6 bases). The DNA for the CDR3 is TGTGCCAGCAGCTTGGGGGGCGGACAGACCTTCTATGGCTACACCTTC. This translates into CASSLGGGQTFYGYTF.